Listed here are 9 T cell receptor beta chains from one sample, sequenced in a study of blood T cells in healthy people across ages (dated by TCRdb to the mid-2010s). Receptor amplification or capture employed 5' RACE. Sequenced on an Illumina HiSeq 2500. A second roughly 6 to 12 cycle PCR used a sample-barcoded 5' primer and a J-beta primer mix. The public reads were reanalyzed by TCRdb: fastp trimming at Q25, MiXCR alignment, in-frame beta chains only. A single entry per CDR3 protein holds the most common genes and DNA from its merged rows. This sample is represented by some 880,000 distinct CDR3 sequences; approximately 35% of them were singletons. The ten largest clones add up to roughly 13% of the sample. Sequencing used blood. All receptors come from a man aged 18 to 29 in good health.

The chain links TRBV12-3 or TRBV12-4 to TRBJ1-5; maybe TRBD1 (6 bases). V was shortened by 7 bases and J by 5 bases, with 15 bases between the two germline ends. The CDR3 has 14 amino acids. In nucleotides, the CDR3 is TGTGCCAGCACCATGGGGGCAGGGGATCAGCCCCAGCATTTT. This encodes CASTMGAGDQPQHF.

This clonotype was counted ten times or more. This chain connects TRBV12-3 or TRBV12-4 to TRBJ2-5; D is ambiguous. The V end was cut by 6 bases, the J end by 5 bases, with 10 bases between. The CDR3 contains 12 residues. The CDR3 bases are TGTGCCAGCAGACTGGGTGGGGAGACCCAGTACTTC. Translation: CASRLGGETQYF.

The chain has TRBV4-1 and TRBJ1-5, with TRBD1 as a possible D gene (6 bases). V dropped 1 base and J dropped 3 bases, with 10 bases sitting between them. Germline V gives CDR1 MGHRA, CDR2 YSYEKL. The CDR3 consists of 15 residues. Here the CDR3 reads CASSQARGPNQPQHF. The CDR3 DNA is TGCGCCAGCAGCCAAGCTCGGGGGCCCAATCAGCCCCAGCATTTT.

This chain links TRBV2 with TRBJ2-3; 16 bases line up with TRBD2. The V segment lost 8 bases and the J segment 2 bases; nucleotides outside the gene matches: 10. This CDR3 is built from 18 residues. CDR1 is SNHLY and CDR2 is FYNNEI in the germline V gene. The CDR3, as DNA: TGTGCCAGCCGCGCCGGGACTAGCGGGAGGGCCAACACAGATACGCAGTATTTT. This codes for CASRAGTSGRANTDTQYF.

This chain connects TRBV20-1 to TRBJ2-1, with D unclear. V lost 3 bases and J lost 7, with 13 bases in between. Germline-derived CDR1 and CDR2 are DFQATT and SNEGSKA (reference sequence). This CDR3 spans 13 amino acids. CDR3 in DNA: TGCAGTGCTAGTCTTCGATTGGGGAATGAGCAGTTCTTC. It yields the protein CSASLRLGNEQFF.

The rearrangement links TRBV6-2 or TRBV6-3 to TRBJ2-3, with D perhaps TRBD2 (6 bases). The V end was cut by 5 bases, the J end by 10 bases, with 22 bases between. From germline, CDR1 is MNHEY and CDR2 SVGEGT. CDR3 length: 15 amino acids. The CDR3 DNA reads TGTGCCAGCAGTCCGGAGGGACCGGGGTTGGATGCGCAGTATTTT. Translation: CASSPEGPGLDAQYF.

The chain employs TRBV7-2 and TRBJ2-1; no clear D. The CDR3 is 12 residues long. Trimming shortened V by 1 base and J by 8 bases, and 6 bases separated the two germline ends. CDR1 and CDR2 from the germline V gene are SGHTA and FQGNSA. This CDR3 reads CASSLVGYEQFF. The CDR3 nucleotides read TGTGCCAGCAGCTTAGTGGGGTATGAGCAGTTCTTC.

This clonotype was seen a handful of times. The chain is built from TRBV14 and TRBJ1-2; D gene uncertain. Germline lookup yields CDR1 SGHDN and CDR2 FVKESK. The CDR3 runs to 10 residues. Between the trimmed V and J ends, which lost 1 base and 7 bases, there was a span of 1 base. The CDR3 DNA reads TGTGCCAGCAGCCAAGGTGGCTACACCTTC. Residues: CASSQGGYTF.

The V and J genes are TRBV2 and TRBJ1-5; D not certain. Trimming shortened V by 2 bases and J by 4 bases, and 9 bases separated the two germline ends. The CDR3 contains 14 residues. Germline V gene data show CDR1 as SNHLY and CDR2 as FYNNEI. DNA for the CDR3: TGTGCCAGCAGTGAAATAGGGATGAATCAGCCCCAGCATTTT. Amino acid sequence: CASSEIGMNQPQHF.